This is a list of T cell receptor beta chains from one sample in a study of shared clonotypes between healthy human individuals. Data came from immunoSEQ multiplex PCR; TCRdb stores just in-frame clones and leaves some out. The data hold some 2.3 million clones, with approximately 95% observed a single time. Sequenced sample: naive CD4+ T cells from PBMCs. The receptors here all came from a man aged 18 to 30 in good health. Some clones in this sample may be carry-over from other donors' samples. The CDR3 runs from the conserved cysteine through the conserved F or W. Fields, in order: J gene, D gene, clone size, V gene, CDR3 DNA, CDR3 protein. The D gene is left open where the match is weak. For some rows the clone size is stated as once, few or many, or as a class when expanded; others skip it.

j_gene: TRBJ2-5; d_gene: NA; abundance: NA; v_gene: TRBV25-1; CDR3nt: TGTGCCAGCAGTGTAAATGGGGCCGGGGAGACCCAGTACTTC; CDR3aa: CASSVNGAGETQYF
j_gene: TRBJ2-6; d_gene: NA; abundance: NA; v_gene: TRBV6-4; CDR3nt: TGTGCCAGCAGTGACTCGAGCCTGACAGGGGCCAACGTCCTGACTTTC; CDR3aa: CASSDSSLTGANVLTF
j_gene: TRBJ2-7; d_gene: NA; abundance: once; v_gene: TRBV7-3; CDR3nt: TGTGCCAGCAGCTTGTCCCAGTCGCTCGAGCAGTACTTC; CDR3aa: CASSLSQSLEQYF
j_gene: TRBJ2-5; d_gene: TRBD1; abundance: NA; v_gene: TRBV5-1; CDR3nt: TGCGCCAGCAGCAAGGGACAGGGCCAATCGGAGACCCAGTACTTC; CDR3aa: CASSKGQGQSETQYF
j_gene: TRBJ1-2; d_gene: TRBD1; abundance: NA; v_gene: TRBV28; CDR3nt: TGTGCCAGCCGATTGTCCAGGGGGCTAAGTTATGGCTACACCTTC; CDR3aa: CASRLSRGLSYGYTF
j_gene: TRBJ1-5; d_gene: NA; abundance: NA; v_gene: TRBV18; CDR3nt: TGTGCCAACTCACCGGCAGGGATTGATCAGCCCCAGCATTTT; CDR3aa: CANSPAGIDQPQHF
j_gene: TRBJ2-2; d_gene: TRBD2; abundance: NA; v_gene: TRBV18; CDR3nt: TGTGCCAGCTCTCCGGATCTACTAGCGGCCACCGGGGAGCTGTTTTTT; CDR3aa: CASSPDLLAATGELFF
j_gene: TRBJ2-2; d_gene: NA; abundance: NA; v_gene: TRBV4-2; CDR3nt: TGTGCCAGCAGCCAAGATAGCGGACTCAACACCGGGGAGCTGTTTTTT; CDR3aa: CASSQDSGLNTGELFF
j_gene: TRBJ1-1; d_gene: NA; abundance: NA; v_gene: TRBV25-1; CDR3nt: TGTGCCAGCAGTAGTACGGGGAACACTGAAGCTTTCTTT; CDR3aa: CASSSTGNTEAFF
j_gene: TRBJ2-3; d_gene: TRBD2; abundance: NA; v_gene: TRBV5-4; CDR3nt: TGTGCCAGCAGTACCGGGACTAGCGGGAGCACAGATACGCAGTATTTT; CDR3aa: CASSTGTSGSTDTQYF
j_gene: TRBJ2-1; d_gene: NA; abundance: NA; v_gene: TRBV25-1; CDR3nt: TGTGCCAGCAGCGACGATACCGATGCCCCGAATGAGCAGTTCTTC; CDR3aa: CASSDDTDAPNEQFF
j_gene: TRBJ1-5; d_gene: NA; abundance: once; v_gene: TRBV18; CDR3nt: TGTGCCAGCTCACCAAGGGGTAGTTCTGATCAGCCCCAGCATTTT; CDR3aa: CASSPRGSSDQPQHF
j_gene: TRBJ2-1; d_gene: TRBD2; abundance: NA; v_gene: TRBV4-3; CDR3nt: TGCGCCAGCAGCCAAGTGCCTAGCGGCTTAAATGAGCAGTTCTTC; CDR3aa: CASSQVPSGLNEQFF
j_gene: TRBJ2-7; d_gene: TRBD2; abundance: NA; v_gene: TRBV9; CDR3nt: TGTGCCAGCAGCGTGACTAGCGGAACCTACGAGCAGTACTTC; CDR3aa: CASSVTSGTYEQYF
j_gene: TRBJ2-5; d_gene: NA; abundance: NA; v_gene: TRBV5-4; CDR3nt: TGTGCCAGCAGCTTGCGTGGTTATCGAGGGGCCGAGACCCAGTACTTC; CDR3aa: CASSLRGYRGAETQYF
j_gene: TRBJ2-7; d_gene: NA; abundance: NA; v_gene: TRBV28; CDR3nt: TGTGCCAGCAGTTTAACCGGGTCCGCCTACGAGCAGTACTTC; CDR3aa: CASSLTGSAYEQYF
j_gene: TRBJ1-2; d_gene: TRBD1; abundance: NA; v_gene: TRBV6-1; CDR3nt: TGTGCCAGCAGTTTCGACAGGGGGCATGATGGCTACACCTTC; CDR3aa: CASSFDRGHDGYTF
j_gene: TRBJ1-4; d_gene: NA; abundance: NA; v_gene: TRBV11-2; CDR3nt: TGTGCCAGCAGCTTAGTCGGGGTTGGCGAAAAACTGTTTTTT; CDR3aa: CASSLVGVGEKLFF
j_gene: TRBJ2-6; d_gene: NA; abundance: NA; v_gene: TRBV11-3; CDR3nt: TGTGCCAGCAGTCCGGGCCCAGGCCCTGGGGCCAACGTCCTGACTTTC; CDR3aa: CASSPGPGPGANVLTF
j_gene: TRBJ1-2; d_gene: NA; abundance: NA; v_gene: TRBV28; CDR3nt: TGTGCCAGCAGAATACGGGGTCCCGAGGTCCACACCTTC; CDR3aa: CASRIRGPEVHTF
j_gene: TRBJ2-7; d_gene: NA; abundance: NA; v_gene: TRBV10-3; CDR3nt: TGTGCCATCAGTGAGTCTTCGGGACAAACCTACGAGCAGTACTTC; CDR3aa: CAISESSGQTYEQYF
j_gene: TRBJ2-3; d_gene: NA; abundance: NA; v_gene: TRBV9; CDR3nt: TGTGCCAGCAGCCCAAGTCCAACCAGGGGTGGCACAGATACGCAGTATTTT; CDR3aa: CASSPSPTRGGTDTQYF
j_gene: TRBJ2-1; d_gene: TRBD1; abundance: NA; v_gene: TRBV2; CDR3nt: TGTGCCACGGACAGGGGCCTGGGGAATGAGCAGTTCTTC; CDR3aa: CATDRGLGNEQFF
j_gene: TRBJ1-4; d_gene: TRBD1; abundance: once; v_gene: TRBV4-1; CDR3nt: TGCGCCAGCAGCCCACAGGGGGTTGCAACTAATGAAAAACTGTTTTTT; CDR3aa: CASSPQGVATNEKLFF
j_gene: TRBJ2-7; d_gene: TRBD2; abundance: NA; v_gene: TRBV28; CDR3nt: TGTGCCAGCAGTTACGGTGGGCTAGCGGGCTACGAGCAGTACTTC; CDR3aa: CASSYGGLAGYEQYF
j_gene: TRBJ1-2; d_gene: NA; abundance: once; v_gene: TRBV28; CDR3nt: TGTGCCAGCAGACCAGCGGCGATTACGGCTGGCTACACCTTC; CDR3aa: CASRPAAITAGYTF
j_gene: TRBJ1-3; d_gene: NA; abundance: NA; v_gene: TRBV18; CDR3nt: TGTGCCAGCTCACCATTAGAGGGTGGAGGAAACACCATATATTTT; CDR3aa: CASSPLEGGGNTIYF
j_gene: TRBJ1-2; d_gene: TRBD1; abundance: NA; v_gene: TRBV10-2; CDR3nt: TGCGCCAGCAGTGCCGGGACAGAATATGGCTACACCTTC; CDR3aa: CASSAGTEYGYTF
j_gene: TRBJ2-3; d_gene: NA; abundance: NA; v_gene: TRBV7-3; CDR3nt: TGTGCCAGCAGCTTACAGGGGACAGATACGCAGTATTTT; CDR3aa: CASSLQGTDTQYF
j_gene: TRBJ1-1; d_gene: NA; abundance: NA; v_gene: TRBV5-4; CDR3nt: TGTGCCAGCAGCTTGGTTGAGCCGAGCACTGAAGCTTTCTTT; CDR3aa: CASSLVEPSTEAFF
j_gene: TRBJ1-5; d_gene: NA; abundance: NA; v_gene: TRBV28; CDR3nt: TGTGCCAGCAGGTTGTCAGGGGCGCAGGATTTGGACCAGCCCCAGCATTTT; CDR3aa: CASRLSGAQDLDQPQHF